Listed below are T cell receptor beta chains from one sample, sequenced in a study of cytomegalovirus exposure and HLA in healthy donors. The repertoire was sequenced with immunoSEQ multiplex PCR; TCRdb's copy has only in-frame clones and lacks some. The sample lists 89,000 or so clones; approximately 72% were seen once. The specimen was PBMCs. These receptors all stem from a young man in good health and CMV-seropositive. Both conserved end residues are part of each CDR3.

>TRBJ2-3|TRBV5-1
CASSSKAGGPDTQYF
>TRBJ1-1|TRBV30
CAWNNPGLRDTEAFF
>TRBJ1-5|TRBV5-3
CARSLALVGETRHSNQPQHF
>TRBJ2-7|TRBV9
CASSVSGQGSYEQYF
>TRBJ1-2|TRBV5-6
CASSSPSGGPYYGYTF
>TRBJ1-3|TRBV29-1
CSAGQGSGNTIYF
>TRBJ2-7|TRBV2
CASSDGRGSSYEQYF
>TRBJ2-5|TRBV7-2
CASSLSLAGGVKETQYF
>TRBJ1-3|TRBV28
CASSPPSSGNTIYF
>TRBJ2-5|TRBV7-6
CASSFWAGGAGETQYF
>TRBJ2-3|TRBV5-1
CASSLAAGGLLADTQYF
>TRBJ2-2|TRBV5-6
CASSLGPHTGELFF
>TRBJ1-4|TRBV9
CASSVRWGGDEKLFF
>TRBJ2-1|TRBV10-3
CAISAVLPSGGGRNEQFF
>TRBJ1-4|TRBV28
CASRQRAPDEKLFF
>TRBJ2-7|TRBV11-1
CASSETGTYEQYF
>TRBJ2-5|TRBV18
CASSPPHRQETQYF
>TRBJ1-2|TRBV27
CAGGGGTRYGYTF
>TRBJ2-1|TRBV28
CASSSRQGQFF
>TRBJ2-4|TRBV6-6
CASSKRAAKNIQYF
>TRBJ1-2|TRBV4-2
CASSQAQSPYGYTF
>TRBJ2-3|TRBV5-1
CASSLGQGSSTDTQYF
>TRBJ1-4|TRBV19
CATALRVSNEKLFF
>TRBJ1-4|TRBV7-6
CASSLGDSRATNEKLFF
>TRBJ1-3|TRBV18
CASSMLPGGLSGNTIYF
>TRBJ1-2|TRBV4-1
CASSQGRVMDSSYGYTF